Sequencing of this T cell receptor (beta chain) was carried out in a study of siplizumab effects on memory and regulatory T cells. Study-wide results and limits: Naive-or-memory phenotypes were unassignable for roughly 80-97% of proliferating CD4+ or CD8+ clones. The alloreactive clones that mapped to unstimulated subsets made up only a minor fraction.

Regarding this clone: Its antigen is still unknown.

This CDR3 is 16 amino acids long. V lost 5 bases and J lost 3; bases outside the gene matches: 10. Germline V gene data show CDR1 as MNHEY and CDR2 as SMNVEV (reference sequence). The repertoire was sequenced with immunoSEQ multiplex PCR; TCRdb's copy has only in-frame clones and lacks some. The repertoire holds around 82,000 clones, with roughly 93% as singletons. This TCR derives from a human donor in good health. The specimen sequenced was CD8+ T cells sorted from blood. The rearrangement links TRBV27 to TRBJ2-4, with 7 bases that match TRBD2. In nucleotides, the CDR3 is TGTGCCAGCAGTCCGCCAGCGGGGTTGAGCAAAAACATTCAGTACTTC. Translated, it gives CASSPPAGLSKNIQYF.